This T cell receptor (beta chain) was observed in a study of shared clonotypes between healthy human individuals. Study-wide background: Each donor had three CD4 naive, three CD4 memory, two CD8 naive and one CD8 memory plate.

The V gene lost 0 bases and the J gene lost 2 bases, with 7 bases spanning the gap. The CDR3 length is 14 residues. Germline loops: CDR1 SGHKS, CDR2 YYEKEE (reference sequence). Only CD45RO-negative cells positively selected for CCR7 counted as naive CD8 cells, so terminally differentiated effector memory CD45RA+ cells were excluded. Here immunoSEQ multiplex PCR was the method, and the copy in TCRdb shows in-frame clones only, minus some. The sample lists about 610,000 clones; roughly 96% were seen once. The receptor was derived from a woman in her thirties in good health. Material: naive CD8+ T cells sorted from blood. The chain combines TRBV5-5 with TRBJ2-3; D gene unclear. The CDR3 bases are TGTGCCAGCAGCTTGGTGGTAGCCACAGATACGCAGTATTTT. Translated, it gives CASSLVVATDTQYF.